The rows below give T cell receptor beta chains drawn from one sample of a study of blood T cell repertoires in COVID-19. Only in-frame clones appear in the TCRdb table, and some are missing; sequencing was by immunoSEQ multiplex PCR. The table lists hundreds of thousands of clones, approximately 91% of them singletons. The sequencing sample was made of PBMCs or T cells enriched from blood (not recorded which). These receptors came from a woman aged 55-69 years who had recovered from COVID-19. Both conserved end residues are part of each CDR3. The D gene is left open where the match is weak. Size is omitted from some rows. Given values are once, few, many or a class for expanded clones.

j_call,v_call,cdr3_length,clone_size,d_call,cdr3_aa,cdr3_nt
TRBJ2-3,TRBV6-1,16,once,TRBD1,CASSEAAGGYTDTQYF,TGTGCCAGCAGTGAAGCGGCAGGGGGCTACACAGATACGCAGTATTTT
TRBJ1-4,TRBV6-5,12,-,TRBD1,CASRPQGAELFF,TGTGCCAGCAGACCGCAGGGGGCGGAACTGTTTTTT
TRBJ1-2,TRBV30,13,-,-,CAWKSADVYGYTF,TGTGCCTGGAAAAGCGCCGACGTCTATGGCTACACCTTC
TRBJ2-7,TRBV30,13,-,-,CAWTTQASYEQYF,TGTGCCTGGACGACGCAGGCATCCTACGAGCAGTACTTC
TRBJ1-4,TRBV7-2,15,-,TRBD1,CASSLTGQKREKLFF,TGTGCCAGCAGCTTAACGGGACAGAAGCGTGAAAAACTGTTTTTT
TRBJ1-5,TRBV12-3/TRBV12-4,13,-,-,CASSLQGNQPQHF,TGTGCCAGCAGTTTACAGGGAAATCAGCCCCAGCATTTT
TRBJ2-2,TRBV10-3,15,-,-,CAISVTRGETGELFF,TGTGCCATCAGTGTAACAAGGGGCGAGACCGGGGAGCTGTTTTTT
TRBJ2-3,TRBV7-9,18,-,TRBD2,CASSPWGLAGGPSDTQYF,TGTGCCAGCAGCCCCTGGGGACTAGCGGGGGGACCTTCAGATACGCAGTATTTT
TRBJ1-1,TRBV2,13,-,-,CASRVTGNTEAFF,TGTGCCAGCAGGGTTACAGGGAACACTGAAGCTTTCTTT
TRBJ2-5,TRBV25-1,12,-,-,CASSERQETQYF,TGTGCCAGCAGTGAGAGGCAAGAGACCCAGTACTTC
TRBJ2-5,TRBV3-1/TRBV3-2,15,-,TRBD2,CASSQAAGGGETQYF,TGTGCCAGCAGCCAAGCAGCGGGGGGCGGGGAGACCCAGTACTTC
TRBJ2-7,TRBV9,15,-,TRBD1,CASSTSGTGAYEQYF,TGTGCCAGCAGCACCTCCGGGACAGGGGCCTACGAGCAGTACTTC
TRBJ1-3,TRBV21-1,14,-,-,CASSKGTGGNTIYF,TGTGCCAGCAGCAAAGGGACAGGTGGAAACACCATATATTTT
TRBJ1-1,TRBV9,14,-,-,CASSVGRLNTEAFF,TGTGCCAGCAGCGTAGGGAGACTGAACACTGAAGCTTTCTTT
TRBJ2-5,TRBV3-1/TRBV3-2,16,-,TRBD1,CASRDPGQGFSETQYF,TGTGCCAGCAGAGATCCGGGACAGGGTTTTTCAGAGACCCAGTACTTC
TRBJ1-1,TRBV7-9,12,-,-,CASIQLNTEAFF,TGTGCCAGCATCCAATTGAACACTGAAGCTTTCTTT
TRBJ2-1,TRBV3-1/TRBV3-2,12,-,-,CASSHRGNEQFF,TGTGCCAGCAGCCACAGGGGAAATGAGCAGTTCTTC
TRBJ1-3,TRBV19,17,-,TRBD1,CASIPGQYISPGNTIYF,TGTGCCAGTATTCCGGGACAGTATATATCCCCTGGAAACACCATATATTTT
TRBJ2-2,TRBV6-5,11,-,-,CASSRTGELFF,TGTGCCAGCAGCCGCACCGGGGAGCTGTTTTTT
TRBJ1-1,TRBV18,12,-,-,CASSPSTGEAFF,TGTGCCAGCTCACCTAGTACAGGTGAAGCTTTCTTT
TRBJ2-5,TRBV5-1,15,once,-,CASSLDAGYQETQYF,TGCGCCAGCAGCTTGGATGCAGGGTACCAAGAGACCCAGTACTTC
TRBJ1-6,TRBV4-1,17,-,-,CASSQLTVTSYNSPLHF,TGCGCCAGCAGCCAACTTACAGTGACCTCCTATAATTCACCCCTCCACTTT
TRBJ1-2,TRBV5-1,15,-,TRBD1,CASTPNGTGNYGYTF,TGCGCCAGCACCCCGAACGGGACAGGTAACTATGGCTACACCTTC
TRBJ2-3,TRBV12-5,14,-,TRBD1,CASASGQGTDTQYF,TGTGCTAGTGCCTCGGGACAGGGGACAGATACGCAGTATTTT
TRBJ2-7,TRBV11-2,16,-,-,CASNPAHKTGTYEQYF,TGTGCCAGCAACCCAGCCCACAAGACAGGAACTTACGAGCAGTACTTC
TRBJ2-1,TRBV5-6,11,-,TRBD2,CASSLGLAMFF,TGTGCCAGCAGCCTGGGACTAGCGATGTTCTTC
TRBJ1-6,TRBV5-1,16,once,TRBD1,CASSLGGAGGRSPLHF,TGCGCCAGCAGCTTGGGTGGCGCAGGGGGAAGGTCACCCCTCCACTTT
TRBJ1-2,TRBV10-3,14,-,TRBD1,CATRPTGEVGGYTF,TGTGCCACCCGGCCGACAGGGGAGGTTGGAGGCTACACCTTC
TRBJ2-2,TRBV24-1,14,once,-,CATSDPTGREELFF,TGTGCCACCAGTGATCCGACAGGCCGAGAGGAGCTGTTTTTT
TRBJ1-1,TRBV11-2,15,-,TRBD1,CASSPRTGSNTEAFF,TGTGCCAGCAGCCCCCGGACAGGGAGTAACACTGAAGCTTTCTTT
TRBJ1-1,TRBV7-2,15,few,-,CASSLVTHMNTEAFF,TGTGCCAGCAGCTTAGTTACACATATGAACACTGAAGCTTTCTTT
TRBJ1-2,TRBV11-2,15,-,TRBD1,CASSPWTGYILSYTF,TGTGCCAGCAGCCCCTGGACAGGTTACATTTTAAGCTACACCTTC
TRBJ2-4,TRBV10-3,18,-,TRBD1,CAISERLQTGVAKNIQYF,TGTGCCATCAGTGAAAGGTTGCAGACAGGGGTAGCCAAAAACATTCAGTACTTC
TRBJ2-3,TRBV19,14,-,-,CASSTGLSTDTQYF,TGTGCCAGCAGTACAGGGCTGAGCACAGATACGCAGTATTTT
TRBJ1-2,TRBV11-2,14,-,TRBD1,CASSSRLAGGGYTF,TGTGCCAGCAGCTCAAGGTTGGCAGGGGGTGGCTACACCTTC
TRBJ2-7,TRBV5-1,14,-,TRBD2,CASSLGGLAYEQYF,TGCGCCAGCAGCTTGGGGGGACTAGCGTACGAGCAGTACTTC
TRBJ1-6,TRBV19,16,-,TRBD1,CASTGAWTGGNSPLHF,TGTGCCAGTACGGGGGCCTGGACAGGGGGAAATTCACCCCTCCACTTT
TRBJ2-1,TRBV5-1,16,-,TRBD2,CASSPNTSGGKNEQFF,TGCGCCAGCAGCCCAAATACTAGCGGGGGGAAAAATGAGCAGTTCTTC
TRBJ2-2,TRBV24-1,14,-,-,CATRERGNTGELFF,TGTGCCACCAGAGAACGGGGGAACACCGGGGAGCTGTTTTTT
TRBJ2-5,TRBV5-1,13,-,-,CASNWTLEETQYF,TGCGCCAGCAACTGGACTTTAGAAGAGACCCAGTACTTC
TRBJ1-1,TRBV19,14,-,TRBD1,CASSQQGRNTEAFF,TGTGCCAGTAGCCAACAGGGGAGGAACACTGAAGCTTTCTTT
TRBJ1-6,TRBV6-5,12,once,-,CASSSDISPLHF,TGTGCCAGCAGCTCTGACATTTCACCCCTCCACTTT
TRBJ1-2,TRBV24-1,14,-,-,CATSDFEGGDGYTF,TGTGCCACCAGTGATTTTGAGGGGGGGGATGGCTACACCTTC
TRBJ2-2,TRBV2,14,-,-,CASRQDYNTGELFF,TGTGCCAGTCGGCAGGACTACAACACCGGGGAGCTGTTTTTT
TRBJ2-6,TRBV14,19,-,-,CASSQDSTGRPSGANVLTF,TGTGCCAGCAGCCAAGATTCGACAGGCCGACCCTCTGGGGCCAACGTCCTGACTTTC
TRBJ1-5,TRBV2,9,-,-,CAHYQPQHF,TGTGCCCACTATCAGCCCCAGCATTTT
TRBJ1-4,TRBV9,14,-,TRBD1,CASSVQQGDEKLFF,TGTGCCAGCAGCGTACAACAGGGGGATGAAAAACTGTTTTTT
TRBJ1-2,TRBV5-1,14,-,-,CASSLETAFYGYTF,TGCGCCAGCAGCTTGGAGACAGCTTTCTATGGCTACACCTTC
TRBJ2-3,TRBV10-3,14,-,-,CAIRTEGAGGTQYF,TGTGCCATCAGGACTGAGGGGGCCGGGGGTACGCAGTATTTT
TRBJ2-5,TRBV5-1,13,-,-,CASSLVQGETQYF,TGCGCCAGCAGCTTGGTGCAGGGAGAGACCCAGTACTTC
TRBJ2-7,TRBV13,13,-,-,CASSLWGGSEQYF,TGTGCCAGCAGCTTATGGGGGGGCTCCGAGCAGTACTTC
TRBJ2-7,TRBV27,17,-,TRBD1,CASSRRTGTGSSYEQYF,TGTGCCAGCAGTAGGCGGACCGGGACAGGGTCCTCCTACGAGCAGTACTTC
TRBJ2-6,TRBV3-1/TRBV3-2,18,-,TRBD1,CASSPRDRGKSGANVLTF,TGTGCCAGCAGCCCCCGGGACAGGGGAAAGTCTGGGGCCAACGTCCTGACTTTC
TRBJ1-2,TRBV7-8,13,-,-,CASSLVVNYGYTF,TGTGCCAGCAGCTTAGTAGTAAACTATGGCTACACCTTC
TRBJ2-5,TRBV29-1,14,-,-,CSVVRGSARETQYF,TGCAGCGTTGTGAGGGGGTCGGCCAGAGAGACCCAGTACTTC
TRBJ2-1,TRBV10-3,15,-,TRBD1,CAISEGQGVGNEQFF,TGTGCCATCAGTGAGGGACAGGGGGTAGGAAATGAGCAGTTCTTC
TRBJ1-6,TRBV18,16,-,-,CASSSTGLLYNSPLHF,TGTGCCAGCTCGTCGACAGGTTTGCTCTATAATTCACCCCTCCACTTT
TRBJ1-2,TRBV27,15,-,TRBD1,CASSPSRGTGHGYTF,TGTGCCAGCAGTCCCTCCCGGGGGACAGGACATGGCTACACCTTC